This T cell receptor (beta chain) was sequenced for a study of blood T cell repertoires in COVID-19. CDR3 size: 13 residues. Germline CDR1 MNHEY, CDR2 SVGEGT. The V gene lost 4 bases and the J gene lost 6 bases, with 12 bases spanning the gap. Donors were grouped by their self-reported clinical history. The assay was immunoSEQ multiplex PCR, and TCRdb's table has in-frame clones only and misses some. There are under 300,000 clones in the sample; about 91% occur only once, and 2.5% lies in the top ten. Material: PBMCs or T cells enriched from blood (not recorded which). The receptor was derived from a woman in her thirties or forties with acute COVID-19. This chain connects TRBV6-2 or TRBV6-3 to TRBJ1-1, with a weak D call TRBD1 (5 bases). The CDR3 reads CASSSHGGAEAFF. CDR3 DNA sequence: TGTGCCAGCAGTTCGCACGGGGGGGCTGAAGCTTTCTTT.